The rows below give T cell receptor beta chains drawn from one sample of a study of tumor and adjacent non-tumor tissue in lung cancer. TCRdb recomputed calls from the multiplex PCR reads with MiXCR, one row per CDR3 protein. The repertoire has over 40,000 distinct CDR3 sequences, 74% of them found once; the top ten carry 23%. Sequencing was performed on distant non-tumor lung tissue. The receptors were sampled from a woman aged 55-70 years with non-small cell lung cancer. Each CDR3 is given with its conserved first and last residue. The order of the fields is clone size, V gene, J gene, D gene, CDR3 DNA, CDR3 protein. D genes are given only for firm matches. Expanded clones are given a class, and other clones once, few, many or no size at all.

>.|TRBV28|TRBJ2-3|.
TGTGCCAGCGGCGATGGGGGGGATACGCAGTATTTT
CASGDGGDTQYF
>.|TRBV6-2/TRBV6-3|TRBJ2-7|.
TGTGCCAGCGGTTACGGAAGGACAGCATACGAGCAATACTTC
CASGYGRTAYEQYF
>.|TRBV11-2|TRBJ2-6|.
TGTGCAAGCAGCTTTAGGAGCTCTGGGGCCAACGTCCTGACTTTC
CASSFRSSGANVLTF
>few|TRBV20-1|TRBJ2-7|TRBD2
TGCAGTGCTAGGGACTTTAGCGGGACCTTCTACGAGCAGTACTTC
CSARDFSGTFYEQYF
>few|TRBV11-3|TRBJ2-5|.
TGTGCCAGCAGCTTCCCTCATATACAAGAGACCCAGTACTTC
CASSFPHIQETQYF
>.|TRBV20-1|TRBJ2-1|.
TGCAGTGCTAGAGCGACTAGAGGGGTATACAGTGAGCAGTTCTTC
CSARATRGVYSEQFF
>medium-sized|TRBV12-3/TRBV12-4|TRBJ2-1|.
TGTGCCAGCAGTTGGGGGGTCTCCAATGAGCAGTTCTTC
CASSWGVSNEQFF
>few|TRBV11-2|TRBJ2-3|.
TGTGCCAGCAGCACAGTAGACGGACGCACAGATACGCAGTATTTT
CASSTVDGRTDTQYF
>.|TRBV6-5|TRBJ1-5|.
TGTGCCAGTAGACAAGGGCAGGTCCCTACACAGCATTTT
CASRQGQVPTQHF
>once|TRBV6-2/TRBV6-3|TRBJ1-2|.
TGTGTCAGCTGTTACCACACTCCCCGGGACGGAAGTTCCTATGGCTACACCTTC
CVSCYHTPRDGSSYGYTF
>.|TRBV12-3/TRBV12-4|TRBJ2-3|TRBD2
TGTGCCATCAGTACGACTTGCGGGGGGCCTACAGATATGCAGTATTTT
CAISTTCGGPTDMQYF
>.|TRBV4-1|TRBJ1-6|.
TGCGCCAGGAGCATACCCTCGACAGTATATTCACCCCTCCACTTT
CARSIPSTVYSPLHF
>.|TRBV5-1|TRBJ2-7|.
TGCGCCAGCAGCTTGGCGGCAAGCAGGGGCTACGAGCAGTACTTC
CASSLAASRGYEQYF
>few|TRBV28|TRBJ1-1|.
TGTGCCGGCAGTTTATTGCCTCCTACCTACACTGAAGCATCCTTC
CAGSLLPPTYTEASF
>many|TRBV7-3|TRBJ2-1|TRBD1
TGTGCCAGCAGCTCAACAGGGGTCGAGCAGTTCTTC
CASSSTGVEQFF
>many|TRBV7-9|TRBJ1-1|.
TGTGCCAGCAGCTTAGGCGGACAGACTTTCTTT
CASSLGGQTFF
>.|TRBV29-1|TRBJ1-1|.
TGCAGCGTTGGGGTATGGGGCAATGAAGCTTTATTT
CSVGVWGNEALF
>few|TRBV11-2|TRBJ1-1|TRBD1
TGTGCCAGCAGCAAACGCCGGGACAGTAATTCTGAAGCTTTCTTT
CASSKRRDSNSEAFF
>once|TRBV7-3|TRBJ1-2|.
TGTGCCAGCAGCTTTACAGGGAGCAACTATGGCTACACCTTC
CASSFTGSNYGYTF
>.|TRBV5-4|TRBJ2-1|TRBD2
TGTGCCAGCAGCTTGGAAAGCGGGGGAAGTAATGAGCAGTTCTTC
CASSLESGGSNEQFF
>.|TRBV12-3/TRBV12-4|TRBJ2-2|TRBD2
TGTGCCAGCAGGGGCGGGGGGCCAAAGACCCGGGAGCTGTGTTTT
CASRGGGPKTRELCF
>.|TRBV29-1|TRBJ2-6|.
TGCAGCGTGGTGGGCTCTTGGGCCAACGTCCTGACTTTC
CSVVGSWANVLTF
>medium-sized|TRBV4-3|TRBJ2-6|TRBD1
TGCGCCAGCAGCCGAGGACAGGAGAGCTCTGGGGCCAACGTCCTGACTTTC
CASSRGQESSGANVLTF
>.|TRBV12-3/TRBV12-4|TRBJ2-5|TRBD2
TGTGCCAGCGGCTATAGCGGGGCAGAGACCCACTATTTC
CASGYSGAETHYF
>.|TRBV6-5|TRBJ2-5|.
TGTGCCAGCAATGCCCAGGGCGAGGAAGAGACCCAATACTTC
CASNAQGEEETQYF
>.|TRBV11-3|TRBJ2-7|.
TGTGCCAGCAGCCCGCGACTAACTCTCGAGCAGTATTTC
CASSPRLTLEQYF
>.|TRBV4-2|TRBJ2-7|TRBD1
TGTGCCAGCAGCCAAGATCCGGGACAGGGATCCTACTACCAGTACTTC
CASSQDPGQGSYYQYF
>many|TRBV14|TRBJ1-4|TRBD1
TGTGCCAGCAGATCGACAGGGGTCGAAAAACTGTTTTTT
CASRSTGVEKLFF
>.|TRBV5-1|TRBJ2-1|TRBD2
TGCCCCAGCGGCACAGCGGGAGTCTACAATGAGCAGTTCTTC
CPSGTAGVYNEQFF
>.|TRBV10-2|TRBJ2-1|.
TGCGCCAGCAGTGAGATGCTTGGCAATGAGCAGTTCTTC
CASSEMLGNEQFF
>many|TRBV4-3|TRBJ1-1|TRBD1
TGCGCCAGCAGCTTTTACGGGACAGGGGGTACTGAAGCTTTCTTT
CASSFYGTGGTEAFF
>.|TRBV11-2|TRBJ2-7|.
TGTACCAGCAGCTTAGACGGCAGTGCCTACGAGCAGTACTTC
CTSSLDGSAYEQYF
>.|TRBV6-2/TRBV6-3|TRBJ1-1|.
TGTGCCAGCCAAGGACATGCGAACATTGAAGCTTTCTTT
CASQGHANIEAFF
>.|TRBV6-1|TRBJ2-4|TRBD1
TGTGCCAGCAGTGAACGGGGACAGGGGGACATGGGCAAAAACATTCAGTACTTC
CASSERGQGDMGKNIQYF
>many|TRBV6-1|TRBJ1-1|.
TGTGCCAGCAGTGAGTCGGAAAAAGGGGGCACTGAAGCTTTCTTT
CASSESEKGGTEAFF
>many|TRBV5-5|TRBJ2-1|.
TGTGCCAGCAGCTTCACCCGGAGCTCAGCCGGGGGCAATGAGCAGTTCTTC
CASSFTRSSAGGNEQFF
>.|TRBV29-1|TRBJ2-7|.
TGCAGCGTTCTCCGGAACTTCCTCTTCTACGAGCAGTACTTT
CSVLRNFLFYEQYF
>.|TRBV4-3|TRBJ2-3|.
TGCGCCAGCAGCCAAGAGGTGGGGAGGCTGGGTACACAGTATTTT
CASSQEVGRLGTQYF
>.|TRBV4-3|TRBJ2-5|.
TGCGCCAGCAGCCAAGACACCGGACAGCAAGATATCCAGTACTTC
CASSQDTGQQDIQYF
>.|TRBV11-2|TRBJ1-2|.
TGTACCAGCATCCCCCAGCCTAACTATGGCTACACCTTT
CTSIPQPNYGYTF
>.|TRBV28|TRBJ1-1|.
TGTGCCAGCAGTTTATTGCCTCTTACCTTCACTGAAACTGTCTTT
CASSLLPLTFTETVF
>many|TRBV5-6|TRBJ1-1|.
TGTGCCAGCAGCGGCCCGGATGTGAGCACTGAAGCTTTCTTT
CASSGPDVSTEAFF